The 25 T cell receptor beta chains in this list originate from one sample, sequenced in a study of T-cell memory formation after mild COVID-19. TCRdb recomputed calls from the 5' RACE reads with MiXCR, one row per CDR3 protein. The data contain some 440,000 distinct CDR3 sequences, about 23% of them seen just once; the ten biggest clones take up roughly an eighth. The source material was PBMCs or a T cell subset sorted from them (not recorded which). The source is an adult woman who had mild COVID-19 (a few samples of this study predate the infection). Cell type and time point are not known.

This clonotype was counted between two and nine times. This sequence joins TRBV7-8 and TRBJ2-3; 13 positions match TRBD2. The germline V gene has CDR1 SGHVS and CDR2 FQNEAQ. J lost 6 bases, V lost 4 bases, and 13 bases had no gene match. The CDR3 totals 18 residues. In DNA form, the CDR3 reads TGTGCCAGCAGCTCCCGCGGACTAGCGGGAGTGTCAGGGGATACGCAGTATTTT. Its protein is CASSSRGLAGVSGDTQYF.

This clonotype was seen at least ten times. V gene TRBV5-1 combines with J gene TRBJ2-5; the match to TRBD1 covers 9 bases. Germline CDR1 and CDR2: SGHRS and YFSETQ. The V segment lost 2 bases and the J segment 1 base; nucleotides outside the gene matches: 0. This CDR3 has 14 residues. CDR3 loop: CASSLQGAQETQYF. The CDR3 nucleotides read TGCGCCAGCAGCTTACAGGGGGCCCAAGAGACCCAGTACTTC.

The rearrangement links TRBV20-1 to TRBJ2-5; D unclear. The germline gives CDR1 DFQATT, CDR2 SNEGSKA (reference sequence). V shed 1 base and J shed 5 bases, with 14 bases lying between them. The CDR3 is made up of 14 amino acids. CDR3 sequence (DNA): TGCAGTGCTAGAGGTGGCCTCCTGGCGGAGACCCAGTACTTC. This translates into CSARGGLLAETQYF.

The V gene is TRBV24-1, the J gene TRBJ2-1, with D perhaps TRBD1 or TRBD2 (6 bases each). The germline CDR1 and CDR2 sequences are KGHDR and SFDVKD. Trimming left V 9 bases short and J 0 bases short, with 17 bases between. The CDR3 is 16 amino acids. The CDR3 sequence: CATGDTGGSSYNEQFF. The DNA for the CDR3 is TGTGCCACCGGGGACACCGGAGGGAGCTCCTACAATGAGCAGTTCTTC.

The chain has TRBV9 and TRBJ2-3; TRBD2 agrees at 7 bases. The trim removed 3 bases at V and 3 bases at J, leaving 13 bases unmatched. The CDR3 is made up of 17 amino acids. Germline V CDR1 and CDR2: SGDLS, YYNGEE. CDR3 in amino acids: CASSAETGGSGTDTQYF. In nucleotides, the CDR3 is TGTGCCAGCAGCGCCGAAACGGGGGGTTCGGGGACAGATACGCAGTATTTT.

The chain links TRBV12-3 or TRBV12-4 to TRBJ2-3, with a weak D call TRBD1 (5 bases). V was pared by 1 base and J by 1 base, with 9 bases between. The CDR3 loop spans 15 amino acids. The CDR3 DNA reads as TGTGCCAGCAGTTTAGGTGACAGTGGCACAGATACGCAGTATTTT. Translated: CASSLGDSGTDTQYF.

The rearrangement uses TRBV4-3 and TRBJ2-1, with D possibly TRBD2 on 6 matching bases. Trimming cost V 1 base and J 5 bases, with 15 bases left between them. Germline V gene lookup returns CDR1 LGHNA and CDR2 YSLEER. The CDR3 totals 16 residues. CDR3: CASSQVFGSADNEQFF. In DNA form, the CDR3 reads TGCGCCAGCAGCCAAGTATTCGGGAGTGCCGACAATGAGCAGTTCTTC.

The gene calls are TRBV20-1 and TRBJ1-1; 8 positions match TRBD1. Looked up from germline, CDR1 is DFQATT and CDR2 is SNEGSKA (reference sequence). V dropped 2 bases and J dropped 10; count of bases not matched to a gene: 9. CDR3 length equals 13 residues. The CDR3 here is CSARSPQGVGAFF. The CDR3 coding sequence is TGCAGTGCTAGATCCCCACAGGGGGTTGGAGCTTTCTTT.

This rearrangement joins TRBV29-1 to TRBJ2-7, with D hard to call. The germline V gene encodes CDR1 SQVTM and CDR2 ANQGSEA. V shed 2 bases and J shed 4 bases, with 6 bases lying between them. This CDR3 spans 11 amino acids. This CDR3 is CSVESEYEQYF. DNA of the CDR3: TGCAGCGTTGAATCGGAATACGAGCAGTACTTC.

This clonotype was found many times. The chain has TRBV25-1 and TRBJ2-3, with 9 positions matching TRBD1. The CDR3 loop spans 15 amino acids. In germline, CDR1 is MGHDK, CDR2 SYGVNS. Germline trimming cut 4 bases from V and 3 bases from J; bases unmatched to any gene: 5. The CDR3 sequence is CASSATGGGTDTQYF. In DNA form, the CDR3 reads TGTGCCAGCAGTGCGACAGGGGGTGGAACAGATACGCAGTATTTT.

This clonotype appeared a few times. This chain links TRBV6-5 with TRBJ2-7, with 8 bases matching TRBD1. The CDR3 runs to 17 residues. Germline V gene sequence: CDR1 MNHEY, CDR2 SVGAGI. Unmatched junction bases numbered 17, after V lost 4 bases and J lost 6 bases. The CDR3 DNA reads TGTGCCAGCAGTTCCCTACTAAGACAGGGGCCCTCGTCCGAGCAGTACTTC. This encodes CASSSLLRQGPSSEQYF.

This chain's CDR3 is CASSLRGYTSSYEQYF. The CDR3 coding sequence is TGTGCCAGCAGCTTAAGGGGGTATACGAGCTCCTACGAGCAGTACTTC. The J gene is TRBJ2-7, the V gene TRBV13; TRBD1 might be the D (6 bases). The CDR3 is 16 residues long. From germline, CDR1 is PRHDT and CDR2 FYEKMQ (reference sequence). Trimming took off 2 bases at V and 0 bases at J, with 14 bases between the two ends.

The rearrangement joins TRBV3-1 to TRBJ2-5; a weak D match, TRBD2 (5 bases). The CDR3 totals 14 residues. Germline CDR1 and CDR2: LGHDT and YNNKEL (reference sequence). V was pared by 9 bases and J by 4 bases, with 18 bases between. CDR3 amino acids: CASLGRGSGETQYF. CDR3 DNA: TGTGCCAGTTTAGGGAGAGGCTCAGGAGAGACCCAGTACTTC.

The gene calls are TRBV29-1 and TRBJ1-2; D is perhaps TRBD1 (5 bases). The V gene's germline CDR1 is SQVTM and CDR2 ANQGSEA. Trimming removed 1 base at V and 7 bases at J, with 13 bases between. The CDR3 has 13 residues. The chain's CDR3 is CSVEGTRKGGYTF. In nucleotides, the CDR3 is TGCAGCGTTGAAGGGACAAGAAAGGGTGGCTACACCTTC.

This clonotype was counted a few times. The genes are TRBV30 and TRBJ1-1, with D tentatively TRBD1 (5 bases). Germline V gene data show CDR1 as GTSNPN and CDR2 as SVGIG (reference sequence). The V end was cut by 5 bases, the J end by 7 bases, with 11 bases between. The CDR3 is 11 amino acids. CDR3 bases: TGTGCCTGGCTCAGGGACGTTGAAGCTTTCTTT. Protein sequence: CAWLRDVEAFF.

The chain carries TRBV2 and TRBJ2-5, with 8 bases lining up with TRBD1. Germline CDR1 SNHLY, CDR2 FYNNEI. Unmatched junction bases numbered 3, after V lost 6 bases and J lost 3 bases. The CDR3 loop spans 13 amino acids. The CDR3 region is CASRRTGKETQYF. The CDR3 nucleotides read TGTGCCAGCAGGCGGACAGGGAAAGAGACCCAGTACTTC.

In its sample, this clonotype was seen a few times. V gene TRBV29-1 combines with J gene TRBJ2-5; D remains ambiguous. The CDR3 has 13 amino acids. The germline V gene has CDR1 SQVTM and CDR2 ANQGSEA. The V gene lost 4 bases and the J gene lost 5 bases, with 14 bases spanning the gap. The CDR3 region has the DNA TGCAGCGTTGGTTTCCGCAGAAGGGAGACCCAGTACTTC. This gives the protein CSVGFRRRETQYF. Drawing the rest from reference TRBV29-1 and TRBJ2-5, the complete variable domain is SAVISQKPSRDICQRGTSLTIQCQVDSQVTMMFWYRQQPGQSLTLIATANQGSEATYESGFVIDKFPISRPNLTFSTLTVSNMSPEDSSIYLCSVGFRRRETQYFGPGTRLLVL.

This clonotype was counted a few times. CDR3 in amino acids: CASSQEGGLIRNEQFF. CDR3 DNA sequence: TGCGCCAGCAGCCAAGAAGGGGGGTTAATTAGAAATGAGCAGTTCTTC. J is TRBJ2-1 and V is TRBV4-1, with D possibly being TRBD1 or TRBD2 (6 bases each). The CDR3 has 16 residues. The V gene lost 0 bases and the J gene lost 7 bases, with 16 bases spanning the gap. CDR1 is MGHRA, CDR2 YSYEKL, per germline.

J is TRBJ2-7 and V is TRBV7-8, with TRBD2 identical over 14 bases. Germline V lookup: CDR1 SGHVS, CDR2 FQNEAQ. With 4 bases clipped from V and 7 bases from J, the junction kept 6 bases outside the gene matches. The CDR3 spans 15 residues. The CDR3 sequence: CASSYGLAGGNEQYF. The CDR3 DNA reads TGTGCCAGCAGCTACGGACTAGCGGGAGGAAATGAGCAGTACTTC.

The V call is TRBV13, the J call TRBJ2-7; TRBD1 agrees at 7 bases. Germline lookup yields CDR1 PRHDT and CDR2 FYEKMQ (reference sequence). Trimming at V came to 5 bases and at J to 3 bases, leaving 7 bases not matched to a gene. The CDR3 sequence is 14 residues long. The CDR3 reads CASSDNRGGYEQYF. The CDR3 DNA follows: TGTGCCAGCAGCGATAACAGGGGTGGCTACGAGCAGTACTTC.

The chain has TRBV30 and TRBJ1-2, with no clear D. Germline lookup yields CDR1 GTSNPN and CDR2 SVGIG (reference sequence). CDR3 length: 14 amino acids. Between the trimmed V and J ends, which lost 1 base and 0 bases, there was a span of 9 bases. The CDR3, as DNA: TGTGCCTGGAGTGGAATAGAAGCTAACTATGGCTACACCTTC. Encoded protein: CAWSGIEANYGYTF.

The sample holds a few counts of this clonotype. The chain has TRBV2 and TRBJ1-1, with D perhaps matching TRBD1 (6 bases). The V gene lost 4 bases and the J gene lost 0 bases, with 12 bases spanning the gap. This CDR3 region has 15 residues. The germline V gene encodes CDR1 SNHLY and CDR2 FYNNEI. As DNA, the CDR3 is TGTGCCAGCAGTGTCGCGAGACAGGTGAACACTGAAGCTTTCTTT. It encodes CASSVARQVNTEAFF.

V is TRBV11-2 and J is TRBJ2-7, with D possibly TRBD1 on 6 matching bases. V lost 4 bases, J lost 6 bases, and 16 bases lay in between. There are 14 residues in the CDR3. Germline lookup yields CDR1 SGHAT and CDR2 FQNNGV. The CDR3 DNA reads as TGTGCCAGCAGCTACCAGGGGACGGCATCCGAGCAGTACTTC. Translation: CASSYQGTASEQYF.

The rearrangement uses TRBV7-6 and TRBJ2-6, with TRBD1 matching over 12 bases. CDR3 length: 17 residues. V lost 5 bases to trimming and J lost 3 bases; unmatched junction nucleotides: 5. Germline loops: CDR1 SGHVS, CDR2 FNYEAQ. In DNA, the CDR3 is TGTGCCAGCAGCCCGGGACAGGGGGCAAGTGGGGCCAACGTCCTGACTTTC. This sequence encodes CASSPGQGASGANVLTF.

This clonotype has only one observation. The chain combines TRBV14 with TRBJ2-3; maybe TRBD1 (5 bases). CDR1 is SGHDN, CDR2 FVKESK, per germline. The germline V and J ends were trimmed by 0 bases and 2 bases, with 12 bases remaining between them. This CDR3 comprises 16 residues. The CDR3 loop is CASSQDFTGATDTQYF. CDR3 nucleotides: TGTGCCAGCAGCCAAGATTTTACAGGAGCCACAGATACGCAGTATTTT.